The next 8 T cell receptor beta chains were all read from a single sample in a study of OX40 agonist ivuxolimab in advanced cancers. TCRdb's table, derived via immunoSEQ multiplex PCR, lists solely in-frame clones and lacks some. The sample has about 71,000 clones, 94% seen once. Sequencing was performed on CD4+ or CD8+ T cells sorted from blood, taken in a trial of the OX40 agonist ivuxolimab. All receptors come from an adult with an advanced solid tumor such as melanoma, head and neck, liver or kidney cancer.

This chain uses TRBV6-5 with TRBJ2-5, with D uncertain. CDR3 length equals 15 residues. In germline, CDR1 is MNHEY, CDR2 SVGAGI. Trimming removed 6 bases from V and 2 bases from J, with 16 bases in between. The CDR3 loop is CASSPHGGLQETQYF. CDR3 DNA: TGTGCCAGCAGCCCCCACGGTGGGCTTCAAGAGACCCAGTACTTC.

The V gene is TRBV4-1, the J gene TRBJ1-1; weak D call: TRBD1 (6 bases). Per the germline V gene, CDR1 is MGHRA and CDR2 is YSYEKL. The CDR3 runs to 15 residues. V lost 1 base, J lost 4 bases, and 13 bases lay in between. For the CDR3, the DNA is TGCGCCAGCAGCCAAGCCGACAGGTTAAGCACTGAAGCTTTCTTT. Protein product: CASSQADRLSTEAFF.

The CDR3 DNA is TGTGCCAGCAGCTCGCAAGGGGCCTACGAGCAGTACTTC. Its protein product is CASSSQGAYEQYF. The chain uses TRBV13 and TRBJ2-7; perhaps TRBD1 as D (5 bases). Trimming shortened V by 4 bases and J by 2 bases, and 9 bases separated the two germline ends. The CDR3 has 13 amino acids. Germline lookup yields CDR1 PRHDT and CDR2 FYEKMQ (reference sequence).

V gene TRBV7-9 combines with J gene TRBJ2-6; 8 bases map to TRBD2. The CDR3 has 16 amino acids. CDR1 and CDR2 from the germline V gene are SEHNR and FQNEAQ (reference sequence). Losses at the gene ends were 4 bases for V and 3 bases for J; bases not matched to a gene: 5. The DNA of the CDR3 is TGTGCCAGCAGCTGGGGACTAGGCGATGGGGCCAACGTCCTGACTTTC. Amino acids: CASSWGLGDGANVLTF.

The V call is TRBV6-1, the J call TRBJ2-6; no definite D call. Trimming removed 2 bases from V and 0 bases from J, with 5 bases in between. The CDR3 covers 15 residues. Germline V CDR1 and CDR2: MNHNS, SASEGT. The CDR3 spells CASSELGSGANVLTF. The CDR3 region has the DNA TGTGCCAGCAGTGAATTAGGCTCTGGGGCCAACGTCCTGACTTTC.

The V and J genes are TRBV18 and TRBJ2-1, with 7 bases identical to TRBD2. Germline V CDR1 and CDR2: KGHSH, LQKENI. The CDR3 spans 15 residues. Trimming at V came to 2 bases and at J to 7 bases, leaving 8 bases not matched to a gene. For the CDR3, the DNA is TGTGCCAGCTCACCAGGGGCGGGAGTGAGGAATGAGCAGTTCTTC. This sequence encodes CASSPGAGVRNEQFF. Filled out from reference TRBV18 and TRBJ2-1, the complete variable domain reads NAGVMQNPRHLVRRRGQEARLRCSPMKGHSHVYWYRQLPEEGLKFMVYLQKENIIDESGMPKERFSAEFPKEGPSILRIQQVVRGDSAAYFCASSPGAGVRNEQFFGPGTRLTVL.

The rearrangement joins TRBV7-9 to TRBJ1-5; D not certain. This CDR3 comprises 13 residues. The germline gives CDR1 SEHNR, CDR2 FQNEAQ (reference sequence). Trimming removed 1 base at V and 5 bases at J, with 6 bases between. CDR3: CASSLGADQPQHF. The CDR3, as DNA: TGTGCCAGCAGCTTAGGGGCAGATCAGCCCCAGCATTTT.

J is TRBJ1-2 and V is TRBV6-5, with 8 bases fitting TRBD1. The CDR3 has 16 amino acids. CDR1 and CDR2 from the germline V gene are MNHEY and SVGAGI. V gave up 0 bases and J gave up 6 bases; unmatched junction bases: 9. The DNA for the CDR3 is TGTGCCAGCAGTTACTCGAAAAACGCAGGGGGCGATGGCTACACCTTC. It codes for CASSYSKNAGGDGYTF.